This T cell receptor beta chain was recorded in a study of T cell repertoires in cytomegalovirus infection (dated by TCRdb to between 2018 and 2021). Regarding the complete study: The peptide stimulations were aimed at well-studied HLA-B-restricted epitopes as well as recently identified HLA-C-restricted CMV epitopes, whose presentation resists viral immunomodulation. Donor HLA type was relevant to the analysis, as public TCR beta signatures indicated carriage of CMV infection together with the matching HLA type.

The CDR3, cysteine through phenylalanine, is 12 amino acids long. Only the CDR3 part of the read is kept: 36 bases, read in frame from the first base. Via the germline V gene, CDR1 is ENHRY and CDR2 SYGVKD. Trimming removed 6 bases from V and 2 bases from J, leaving 7 bases between the germline ends. The treatment or condition label for this specimen denotes: in vitro stimulation with specific CMV peptide epitopes to enrich CMV-specific T cells. Details on this clonotype: No antigen is known for it. Base qualities are not recorded, but no much larger clone differs from it by a single base.

Sequencing relied on an Illumina HiSeq 1500. The public sequencing data were trimmed at Q25 with fastp and processed into clonotypes with MiXCR by TCRdb, which kept only in-frame beta chains. Each CDR3 protein appears once, grouped with its most common genes and DNA. The sample table lists hundreds of thousands of distinct CDR3 sequences, 30% to 40% of them with a count of one. The ten largest clonotypes hold about 18% of the sample. The full study reports these points: Carriers of CMV infection plus the relevant HLA type were discriminated by the cumulative frequency of public TCR beta family members in the study cohort and in an independent approximately 360-donor cohort. The ex vivo response was dominated by HLA-C-restricted CMV-specific TCR beta clonotypes, which also provided the single most frequent clonotype in two of eight donors.

The TCR sequence derives from a human donor in good health (CMV status not recorded). Some clones in this sample may be carry-over from other donors' samples. The rearrangement combines TRBV10-3 with TRBJ2-5, with an unclear D gene assignment. The sequencing used cultured PBMCs, collected from culture after CMV antigen stimulation. DNA sequence: TGTGCCATCAGCGGAGATCAAGAGACCCAGTACTTC. This encodes CAISGDQETQYF.